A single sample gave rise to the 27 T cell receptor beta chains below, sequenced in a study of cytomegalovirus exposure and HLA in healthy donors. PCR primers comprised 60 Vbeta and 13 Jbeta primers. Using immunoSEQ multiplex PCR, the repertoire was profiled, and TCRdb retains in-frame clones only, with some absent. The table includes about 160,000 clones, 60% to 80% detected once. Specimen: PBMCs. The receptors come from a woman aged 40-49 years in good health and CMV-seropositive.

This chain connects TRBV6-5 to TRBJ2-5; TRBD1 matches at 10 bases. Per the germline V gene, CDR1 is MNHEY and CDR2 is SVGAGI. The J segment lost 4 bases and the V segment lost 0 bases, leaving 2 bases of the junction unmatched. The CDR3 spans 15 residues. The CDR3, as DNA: TGTGCCAGCAGTTACTCGGGACAGGGGAGAGAGACCCAGTACTTC. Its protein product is CASSYSGQGRETQYF.

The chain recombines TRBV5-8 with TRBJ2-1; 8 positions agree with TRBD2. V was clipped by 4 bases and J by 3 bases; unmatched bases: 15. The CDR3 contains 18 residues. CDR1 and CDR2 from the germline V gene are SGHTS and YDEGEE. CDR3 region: CASSTVPGLGEHYNEQFF. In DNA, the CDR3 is TGTGCCAGCAGCACAGTCCCGGGACTAGGCGAACACTACAATGAGCAGTTCTTC. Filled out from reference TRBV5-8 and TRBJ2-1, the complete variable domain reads EAGVTQSPTHLIKTRGQQATLRCSPISGHTSVYWYQQALGLGLQFLLWYDEGEERNRGNFPPRFSGRQFPNYSSELNVNALELEDSALYLCASSTVPGLGEHYNEQFFGPGTRLTVL.

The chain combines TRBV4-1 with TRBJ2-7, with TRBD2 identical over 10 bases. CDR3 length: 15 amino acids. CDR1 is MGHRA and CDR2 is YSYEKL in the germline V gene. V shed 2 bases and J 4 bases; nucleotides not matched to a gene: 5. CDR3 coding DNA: TGCGCCAGCAGCCAAAGAATAGCGGGAGGTTACGAGCAGTACTTC. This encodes CASSQRIAGGYEQYF.

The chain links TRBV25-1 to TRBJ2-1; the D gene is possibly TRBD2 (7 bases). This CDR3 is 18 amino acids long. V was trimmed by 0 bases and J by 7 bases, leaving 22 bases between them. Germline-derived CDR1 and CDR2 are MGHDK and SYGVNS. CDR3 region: CASSEYPGGGNSVNEQFF. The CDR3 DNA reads TGTGCCAGCAGTGAATACCCGGGGGGCGGGAATTCTGTAAATGAGCAGTTCTTC.

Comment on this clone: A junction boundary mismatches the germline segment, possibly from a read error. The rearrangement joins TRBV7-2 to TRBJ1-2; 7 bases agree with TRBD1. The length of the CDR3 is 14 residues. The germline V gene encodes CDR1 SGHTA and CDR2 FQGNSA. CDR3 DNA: TGTGCCGGCAGCCCCACCAGGGACAGCTATGGCTACACCTTC. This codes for CAGSPTRDSYGYTF.

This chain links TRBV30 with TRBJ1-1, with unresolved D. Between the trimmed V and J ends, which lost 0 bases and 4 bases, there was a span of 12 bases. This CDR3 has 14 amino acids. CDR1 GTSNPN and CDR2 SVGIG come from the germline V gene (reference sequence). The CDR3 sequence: CAWSVGVWGTEAFF. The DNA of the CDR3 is TGTGCCTGGAGTGTGGGAGTGTGGGGCACTGAAGCTTTCTTT.

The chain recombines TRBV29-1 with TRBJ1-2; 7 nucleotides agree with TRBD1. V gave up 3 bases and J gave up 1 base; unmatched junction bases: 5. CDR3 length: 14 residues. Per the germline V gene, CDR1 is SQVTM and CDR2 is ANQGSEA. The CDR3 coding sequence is TGCAGCGTTGAGAGGCAGGGGGGTAACTATGGCTACACCTTC. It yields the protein CSVERQGGNYGYTF. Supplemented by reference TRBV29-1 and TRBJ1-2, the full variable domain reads SAVISQKPSRDICQRGTSLTIQCQVDSQVTMMFWYRQQPGQSLTLIATANQGSEATYESGFVIDKFPISRPNLTFSTLTVSNMSPEDSSIYLCSVERQGGNYGYTFGSGTRLTVV.

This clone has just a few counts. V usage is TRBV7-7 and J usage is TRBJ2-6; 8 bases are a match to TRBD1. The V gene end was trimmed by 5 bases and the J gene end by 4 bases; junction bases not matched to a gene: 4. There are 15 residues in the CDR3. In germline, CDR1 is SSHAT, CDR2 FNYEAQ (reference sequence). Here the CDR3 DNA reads TGTGCCAGCAGCGCGACAGGGGCCGGGGCCAACGTCCTGACTTTC. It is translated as CASSATGAGANVLTF.

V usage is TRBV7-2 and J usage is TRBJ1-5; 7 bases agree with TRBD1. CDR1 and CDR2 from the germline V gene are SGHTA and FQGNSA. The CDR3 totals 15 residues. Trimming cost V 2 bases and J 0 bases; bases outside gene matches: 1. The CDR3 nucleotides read TGTGCCAGCAGCTTACAGGGGGTTAGCAATCAGCCCCAGCATTTT. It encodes CASSLQGVSNQPQHF.

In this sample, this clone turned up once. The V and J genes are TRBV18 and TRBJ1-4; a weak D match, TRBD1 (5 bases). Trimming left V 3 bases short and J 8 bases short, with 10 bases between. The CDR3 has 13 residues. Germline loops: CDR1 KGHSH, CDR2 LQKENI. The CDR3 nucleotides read TGTGCCAGCTCACCCGGACAAGCCGAAAAACTGTTTTTT. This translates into CASSPGQAEKLFF.

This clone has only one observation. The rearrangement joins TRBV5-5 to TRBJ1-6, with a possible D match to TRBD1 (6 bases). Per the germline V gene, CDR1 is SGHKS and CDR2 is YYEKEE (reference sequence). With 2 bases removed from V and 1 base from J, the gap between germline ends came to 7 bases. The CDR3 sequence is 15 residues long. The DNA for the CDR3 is TGTGCCAGCAGCTTACAGGGTTCCTATAATTCACCCCTCCACTTT. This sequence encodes CASSLQGSYNSPLHF.

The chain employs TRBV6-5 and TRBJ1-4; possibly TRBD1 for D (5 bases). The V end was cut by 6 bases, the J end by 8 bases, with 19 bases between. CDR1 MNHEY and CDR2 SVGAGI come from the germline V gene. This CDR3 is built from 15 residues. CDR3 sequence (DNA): TGTGCCAGCAGCCCTCTGGGCCGGGGGGTAGAAAAACTGTTTTTT. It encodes CASSPLGRGVEKLFF.

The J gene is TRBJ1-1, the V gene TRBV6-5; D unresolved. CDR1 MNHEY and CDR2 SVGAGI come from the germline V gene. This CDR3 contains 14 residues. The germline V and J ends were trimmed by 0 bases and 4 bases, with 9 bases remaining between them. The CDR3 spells CASSYSEGITEAFF. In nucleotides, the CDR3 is TGTGCCAGCAGTTACTCAGAGGGAATCACTGAAGCTTTCTTT.

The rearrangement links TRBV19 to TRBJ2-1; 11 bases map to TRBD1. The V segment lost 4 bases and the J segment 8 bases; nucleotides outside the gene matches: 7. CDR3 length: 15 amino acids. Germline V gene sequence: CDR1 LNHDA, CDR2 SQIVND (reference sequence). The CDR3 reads CASSRGQGARDEQFF. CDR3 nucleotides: TGTGCCAGTAGTAGAGGACAGGGGGCGAGGGATGAGCAGTTCTTC.

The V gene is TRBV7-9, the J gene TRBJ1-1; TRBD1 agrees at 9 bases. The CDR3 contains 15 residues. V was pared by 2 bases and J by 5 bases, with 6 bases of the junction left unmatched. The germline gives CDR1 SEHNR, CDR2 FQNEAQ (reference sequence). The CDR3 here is CASSLQTGGGTEAFF. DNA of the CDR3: TGTGCCAGCAGCTTACAGACAGGGGGGGGGACTGAAGCTTTCTTT.

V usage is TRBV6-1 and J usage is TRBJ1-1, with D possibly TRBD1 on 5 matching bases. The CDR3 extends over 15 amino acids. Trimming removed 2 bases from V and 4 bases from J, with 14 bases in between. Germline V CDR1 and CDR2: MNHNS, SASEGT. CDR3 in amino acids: CASSEMASGGTEAFF. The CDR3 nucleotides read TGTGCCAGCAGTGAAATGGCATCCGGGGGCACTGAAGCTTTCTTT.

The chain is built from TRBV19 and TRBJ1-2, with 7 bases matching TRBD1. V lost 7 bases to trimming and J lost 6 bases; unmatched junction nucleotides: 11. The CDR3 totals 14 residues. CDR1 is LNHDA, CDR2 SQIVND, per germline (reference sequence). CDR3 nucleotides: TGTGCCAGTACCTCATCCGCAGGGGGGCATGGCTACACCTTC. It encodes CASTSSAGGHGYTF.

CDR3 region: CASSLSRTAGEQYF. The CDR3 coding sequence is TGTGCCAGCAGTTTATCCAGGACCGCGGGCGAGCAGTACTTC. This chain connects TRBV27 to TRBJ2-7; possible D gene TRBD2, 5 bases. Germline V gene data show CDR1 as MNHEY and CDR2 as SMNVEV (reference sequence). The CDR3 loop spans 14 amino acids. V was trimmed by 0 bases and J by 6 bases, leaving 12 bases between them.

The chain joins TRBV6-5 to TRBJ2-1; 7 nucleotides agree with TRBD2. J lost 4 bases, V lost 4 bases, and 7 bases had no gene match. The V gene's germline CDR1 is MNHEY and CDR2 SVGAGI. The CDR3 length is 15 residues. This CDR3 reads CASSSAGSGYNEQFF. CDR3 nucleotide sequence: TGTGCCAGCAGTTCAGCGGGATCTGGGTACAATGAGCAGTTCTTC.

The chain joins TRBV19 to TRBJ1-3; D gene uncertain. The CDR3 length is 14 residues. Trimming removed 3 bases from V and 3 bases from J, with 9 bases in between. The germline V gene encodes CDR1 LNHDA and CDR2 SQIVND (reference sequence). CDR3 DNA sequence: TGTGCCAGTAGTATCCGGGTGGGTGGAAACACCATATATTTT. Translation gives CASSIRVGGNTIYF.

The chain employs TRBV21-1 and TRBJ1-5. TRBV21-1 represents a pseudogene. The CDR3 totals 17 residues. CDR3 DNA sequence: TGTGCCAGCAGCAAAGTGGGAGCCGGCGATAGCAATCAGCCCCAGCATTTT. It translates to CASSKVGAGDSNQPQHF.

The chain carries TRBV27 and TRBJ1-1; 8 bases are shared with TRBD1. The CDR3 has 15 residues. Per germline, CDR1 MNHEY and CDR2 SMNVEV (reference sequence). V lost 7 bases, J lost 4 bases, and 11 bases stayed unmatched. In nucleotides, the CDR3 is TGTGCCAGCATGGACAGGGACTTGTTAGGCACTGAAGCTTTCTTT. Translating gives CASMDRDLLGTEAFF.

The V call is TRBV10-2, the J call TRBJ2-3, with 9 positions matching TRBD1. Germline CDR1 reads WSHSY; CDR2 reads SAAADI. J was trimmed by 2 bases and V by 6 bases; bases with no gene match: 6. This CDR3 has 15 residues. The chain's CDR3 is CASRIQGALTDTQYF. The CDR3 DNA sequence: TGCGCCAGCAGAATACAGGGGGCTCTCACAGATACGCAGTATTTT.

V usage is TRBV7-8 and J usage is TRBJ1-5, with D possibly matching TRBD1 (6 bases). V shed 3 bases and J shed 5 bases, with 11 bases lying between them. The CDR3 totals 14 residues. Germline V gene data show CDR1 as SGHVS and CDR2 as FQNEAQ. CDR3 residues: CASSFQGKDQPQHF. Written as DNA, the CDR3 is TGTGCCAGCAGCTTTCAGGGGAAGGATCAGCCCCAGCATTTT.

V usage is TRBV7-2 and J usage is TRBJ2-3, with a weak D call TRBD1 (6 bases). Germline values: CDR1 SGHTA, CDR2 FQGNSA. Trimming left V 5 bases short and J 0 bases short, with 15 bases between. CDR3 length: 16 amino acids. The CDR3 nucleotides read TGTGCCAGCAGCCTTAGGGGGACGGTTAGCACAGATACGCAGTATTTT. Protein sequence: CASSLRGTVSTDTQYF.

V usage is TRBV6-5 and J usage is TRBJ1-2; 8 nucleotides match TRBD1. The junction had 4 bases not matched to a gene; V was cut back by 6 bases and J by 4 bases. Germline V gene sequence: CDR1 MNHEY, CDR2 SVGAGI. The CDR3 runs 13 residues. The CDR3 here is CASSVDRVYGYTF. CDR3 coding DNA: TGTGCCAGCAGCGTGGACAGGGTCTATGGCTACACCTTC.

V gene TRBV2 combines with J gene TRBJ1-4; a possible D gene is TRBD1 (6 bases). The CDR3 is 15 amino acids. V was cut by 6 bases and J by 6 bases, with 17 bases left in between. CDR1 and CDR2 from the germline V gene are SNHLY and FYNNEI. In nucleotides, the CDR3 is TGTGCCAGCAGCCCCGACCCAAGGGGGTATGAAAAACTGTTTTTT. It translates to CASSPDPRGYEKLFF.